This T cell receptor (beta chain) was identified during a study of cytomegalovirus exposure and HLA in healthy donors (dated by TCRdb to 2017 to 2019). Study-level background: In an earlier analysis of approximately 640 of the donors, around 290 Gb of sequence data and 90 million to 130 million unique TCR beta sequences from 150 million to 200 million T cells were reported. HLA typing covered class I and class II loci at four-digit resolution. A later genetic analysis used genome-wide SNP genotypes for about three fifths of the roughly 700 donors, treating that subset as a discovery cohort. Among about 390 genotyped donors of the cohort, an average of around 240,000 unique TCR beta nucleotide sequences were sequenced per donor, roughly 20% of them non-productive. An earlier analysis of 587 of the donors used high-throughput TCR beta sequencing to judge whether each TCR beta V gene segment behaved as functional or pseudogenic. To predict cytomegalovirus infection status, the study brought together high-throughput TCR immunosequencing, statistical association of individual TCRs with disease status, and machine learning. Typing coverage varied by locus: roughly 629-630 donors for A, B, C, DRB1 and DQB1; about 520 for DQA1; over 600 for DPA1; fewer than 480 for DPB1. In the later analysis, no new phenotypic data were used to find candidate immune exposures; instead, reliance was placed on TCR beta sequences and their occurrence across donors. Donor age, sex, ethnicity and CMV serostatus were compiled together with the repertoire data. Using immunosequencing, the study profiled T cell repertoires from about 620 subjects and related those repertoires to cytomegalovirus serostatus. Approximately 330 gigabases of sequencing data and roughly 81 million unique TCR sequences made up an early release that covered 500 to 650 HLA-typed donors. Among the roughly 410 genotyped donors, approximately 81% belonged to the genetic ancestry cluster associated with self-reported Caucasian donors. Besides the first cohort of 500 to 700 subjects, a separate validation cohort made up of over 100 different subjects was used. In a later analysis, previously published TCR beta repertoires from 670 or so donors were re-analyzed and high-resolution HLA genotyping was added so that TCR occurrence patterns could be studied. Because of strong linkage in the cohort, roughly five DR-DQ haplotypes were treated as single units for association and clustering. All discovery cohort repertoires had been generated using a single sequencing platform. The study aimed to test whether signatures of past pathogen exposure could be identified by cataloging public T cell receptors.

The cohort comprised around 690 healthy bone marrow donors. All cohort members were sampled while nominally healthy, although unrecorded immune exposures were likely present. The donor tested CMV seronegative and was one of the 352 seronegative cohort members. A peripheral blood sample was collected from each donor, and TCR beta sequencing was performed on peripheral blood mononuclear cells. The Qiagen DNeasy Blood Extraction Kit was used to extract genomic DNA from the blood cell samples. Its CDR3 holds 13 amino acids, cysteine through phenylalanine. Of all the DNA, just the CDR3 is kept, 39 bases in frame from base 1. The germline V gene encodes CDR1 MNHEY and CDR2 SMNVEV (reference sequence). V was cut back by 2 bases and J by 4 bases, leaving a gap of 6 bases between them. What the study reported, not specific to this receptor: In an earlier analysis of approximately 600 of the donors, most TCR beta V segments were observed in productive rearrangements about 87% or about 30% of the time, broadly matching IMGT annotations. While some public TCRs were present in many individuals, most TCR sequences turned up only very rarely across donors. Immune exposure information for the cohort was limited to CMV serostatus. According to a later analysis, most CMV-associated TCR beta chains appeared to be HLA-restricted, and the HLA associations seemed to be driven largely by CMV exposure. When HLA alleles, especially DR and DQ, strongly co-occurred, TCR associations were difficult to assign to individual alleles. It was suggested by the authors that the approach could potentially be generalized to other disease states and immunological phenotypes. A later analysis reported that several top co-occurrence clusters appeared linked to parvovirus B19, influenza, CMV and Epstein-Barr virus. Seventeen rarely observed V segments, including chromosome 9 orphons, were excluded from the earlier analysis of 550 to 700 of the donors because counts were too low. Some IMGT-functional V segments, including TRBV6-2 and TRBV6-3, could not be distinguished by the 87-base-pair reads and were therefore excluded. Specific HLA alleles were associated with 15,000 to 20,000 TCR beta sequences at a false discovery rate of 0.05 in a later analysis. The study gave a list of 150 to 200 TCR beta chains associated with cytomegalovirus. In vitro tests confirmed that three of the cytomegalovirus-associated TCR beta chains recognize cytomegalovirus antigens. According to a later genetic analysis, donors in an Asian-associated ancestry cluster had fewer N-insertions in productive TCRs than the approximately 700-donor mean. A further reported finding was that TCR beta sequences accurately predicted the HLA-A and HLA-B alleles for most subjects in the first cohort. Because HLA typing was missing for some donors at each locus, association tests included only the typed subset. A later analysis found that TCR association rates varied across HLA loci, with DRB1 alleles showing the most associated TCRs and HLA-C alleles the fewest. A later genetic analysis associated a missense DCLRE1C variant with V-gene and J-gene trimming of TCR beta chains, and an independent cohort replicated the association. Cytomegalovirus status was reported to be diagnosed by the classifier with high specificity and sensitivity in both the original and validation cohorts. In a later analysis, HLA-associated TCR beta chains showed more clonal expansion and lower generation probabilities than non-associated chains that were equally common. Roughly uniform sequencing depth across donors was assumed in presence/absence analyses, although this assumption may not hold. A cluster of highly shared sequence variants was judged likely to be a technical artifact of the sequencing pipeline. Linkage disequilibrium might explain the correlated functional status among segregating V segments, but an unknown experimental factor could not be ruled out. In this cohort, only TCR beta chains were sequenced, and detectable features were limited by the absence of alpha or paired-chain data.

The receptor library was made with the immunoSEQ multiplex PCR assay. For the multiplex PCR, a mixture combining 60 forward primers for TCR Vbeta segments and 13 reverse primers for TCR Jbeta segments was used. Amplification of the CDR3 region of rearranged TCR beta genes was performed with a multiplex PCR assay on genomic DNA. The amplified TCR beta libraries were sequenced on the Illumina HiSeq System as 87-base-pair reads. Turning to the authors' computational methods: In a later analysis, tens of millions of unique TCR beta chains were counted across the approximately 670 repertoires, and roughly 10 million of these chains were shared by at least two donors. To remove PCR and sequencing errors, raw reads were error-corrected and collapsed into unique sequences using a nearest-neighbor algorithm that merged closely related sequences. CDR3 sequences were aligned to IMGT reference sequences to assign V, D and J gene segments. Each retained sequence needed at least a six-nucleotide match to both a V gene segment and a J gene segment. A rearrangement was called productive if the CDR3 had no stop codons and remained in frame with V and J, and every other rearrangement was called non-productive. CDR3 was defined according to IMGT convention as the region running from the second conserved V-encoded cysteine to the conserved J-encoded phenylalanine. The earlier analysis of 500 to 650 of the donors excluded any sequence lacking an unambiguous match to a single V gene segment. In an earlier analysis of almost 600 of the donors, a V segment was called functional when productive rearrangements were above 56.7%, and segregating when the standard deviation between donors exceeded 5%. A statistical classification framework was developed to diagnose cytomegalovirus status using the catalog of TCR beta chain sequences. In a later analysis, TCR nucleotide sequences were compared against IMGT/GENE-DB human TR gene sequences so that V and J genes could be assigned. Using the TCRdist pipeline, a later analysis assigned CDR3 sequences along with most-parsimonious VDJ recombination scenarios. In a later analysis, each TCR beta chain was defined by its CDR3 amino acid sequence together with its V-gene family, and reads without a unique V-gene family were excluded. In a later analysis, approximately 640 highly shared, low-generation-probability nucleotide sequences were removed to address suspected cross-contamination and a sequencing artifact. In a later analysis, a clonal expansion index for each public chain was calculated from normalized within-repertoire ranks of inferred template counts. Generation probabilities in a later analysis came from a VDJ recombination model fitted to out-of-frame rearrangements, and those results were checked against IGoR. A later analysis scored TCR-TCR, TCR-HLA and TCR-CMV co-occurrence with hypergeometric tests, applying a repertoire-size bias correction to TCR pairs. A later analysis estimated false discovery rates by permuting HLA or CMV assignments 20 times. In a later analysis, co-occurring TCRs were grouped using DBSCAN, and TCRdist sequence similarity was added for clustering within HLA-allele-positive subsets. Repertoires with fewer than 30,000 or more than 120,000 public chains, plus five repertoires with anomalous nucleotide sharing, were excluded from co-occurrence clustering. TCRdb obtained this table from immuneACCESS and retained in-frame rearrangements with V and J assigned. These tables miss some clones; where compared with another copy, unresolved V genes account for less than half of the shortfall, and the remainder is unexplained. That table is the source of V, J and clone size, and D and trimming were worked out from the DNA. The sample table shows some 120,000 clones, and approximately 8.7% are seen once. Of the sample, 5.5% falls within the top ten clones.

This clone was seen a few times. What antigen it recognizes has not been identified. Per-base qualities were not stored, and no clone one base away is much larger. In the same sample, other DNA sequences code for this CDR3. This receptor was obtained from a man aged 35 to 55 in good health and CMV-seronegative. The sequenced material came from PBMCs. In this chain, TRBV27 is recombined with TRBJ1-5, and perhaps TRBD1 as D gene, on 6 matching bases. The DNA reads TGTGCCAGCAGTTTACAGGGGAATCAGCCCCAGCATTTT. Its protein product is CASSLQGNQPQHF.